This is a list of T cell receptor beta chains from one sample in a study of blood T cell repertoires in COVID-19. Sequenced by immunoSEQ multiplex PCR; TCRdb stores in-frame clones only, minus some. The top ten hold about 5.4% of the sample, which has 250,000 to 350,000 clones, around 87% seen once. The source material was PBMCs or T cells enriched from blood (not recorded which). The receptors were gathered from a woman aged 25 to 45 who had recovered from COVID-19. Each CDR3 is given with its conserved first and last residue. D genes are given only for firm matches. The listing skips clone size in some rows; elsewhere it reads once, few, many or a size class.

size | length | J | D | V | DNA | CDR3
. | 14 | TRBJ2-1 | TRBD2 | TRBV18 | TGTGCCAGCTCGTCAGCGGGGGGGAGAAATGAGCAGTTCTTC | CASSSAGGRNEQFF
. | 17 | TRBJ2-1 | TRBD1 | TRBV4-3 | TGCGCCAGCAGCCAAGTGGCCAGGGGGTTTCTATACAATGAGCAGTTCTTC | CASSQVARGFLYNEQFF
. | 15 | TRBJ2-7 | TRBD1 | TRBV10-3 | TGTGCCATCAGCCAAGGGGACAGGGTCACCTACGAGCAGTACTTC | CAISQGDRVTYEQYF
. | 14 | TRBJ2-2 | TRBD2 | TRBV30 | TGTGCCTGGGCCTCGGGGCGGGGGTCCGGGGAGCTGTTTTTT | CAWASGRGSGELFF
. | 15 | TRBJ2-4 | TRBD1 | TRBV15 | TGTGCCACCAGCCCCCGGGACAGGGATCAAAACATTCAGTACTTC | CATSPRDRDQNIQYF
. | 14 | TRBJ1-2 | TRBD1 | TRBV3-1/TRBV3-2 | TGTGCCAGCAGCTACGTTCGACAGGGCCATGGCTACACCTTC | CASSYVRQGHGYTF
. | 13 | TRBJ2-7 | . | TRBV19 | TGTGCCAGTAGTATAGACAGGGGCTACGAGCAGTACTTC | CASSIDRGYEQYF
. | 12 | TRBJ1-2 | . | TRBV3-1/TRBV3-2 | TGTGCCAGCAGCCAGGGGGCTGAGGGCTACACCTTC | CASSQGAEGYTF
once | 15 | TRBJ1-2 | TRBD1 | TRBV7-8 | TGTGCCAGCAGCTTAGCGTCGCAGGGGGGCTATGGCTACACCTTC | CASSLASQGGYGYTF
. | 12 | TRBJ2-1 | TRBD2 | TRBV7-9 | TGTGCCAGCAGCAAGACTAGCGTTGAGCAGTTCTTC | CASSKTSVEQFF
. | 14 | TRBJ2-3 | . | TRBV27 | TGTGCCAGCAGTACCATGGGGGCGTCAGATACGCAGTATTTT | CASSTMGASDTQYF
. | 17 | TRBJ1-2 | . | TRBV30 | TGTGCCTGGAGCGGGGATTTGAAGTGGCGGGATAACTATGGCTACACCTTC | CAWSGDLKWRDNYGYTF
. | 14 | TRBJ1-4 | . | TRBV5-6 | TGTGCCAGCAGCTTGAGGACAGTTAATGAAAAACTGTTTTTT | CASSLRTVNEKLFF
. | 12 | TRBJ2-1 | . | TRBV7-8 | TGTGCCAGCAGCTTTGGAGTCTATGAGCAGTTCTTC | CASSFGVYEQFF
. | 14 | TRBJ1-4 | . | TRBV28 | TGTGCCAGCCTCAGGCGGACTGGGAATGAAAAACTGTTTTTT | CASLRRTGNEKLFF
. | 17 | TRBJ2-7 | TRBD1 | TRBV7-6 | TGTGCCAGCAGCTTAGCGAGTCGCGGGACAGGGGCCTACGAGCAGTACTTC | CASSLASRGTGAYEQYF
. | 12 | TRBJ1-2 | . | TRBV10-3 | TGTGCCATCAGTGAGTCGAGGGTCGGCTACACCTTC | CAISESRVGYTF
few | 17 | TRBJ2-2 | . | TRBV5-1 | TGCGCCAGCAGCTTGGTTTGGGCAGGGGATAGTTCCGGGGAGCTGTTTTTT | CASSLVWAGDSSGELFF
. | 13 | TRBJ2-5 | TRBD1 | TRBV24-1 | TGTGCCACCAGTGGCAGGGGGCAAGAGACCCAGTACTTC | CATSGRGQETQYF
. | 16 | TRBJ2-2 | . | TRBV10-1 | TGCGCCAGCAGTGAGGAGACAGGTAGAAACACCGGGGAGCTGTTTTTT | CASSEETGRNTGELFF
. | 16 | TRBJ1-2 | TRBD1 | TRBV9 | TGTGCCAGCAGCGTATTGCAGGGGGTTAATATAGATGGCTACACCTTC | CASSVLQGVNIDGYTF
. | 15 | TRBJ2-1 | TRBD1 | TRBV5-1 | TGCGCCAGCAGCCCGACAGACAGGGGCCACAATGAGCAGTTCTTC | CASSPTDRGHNEQFF
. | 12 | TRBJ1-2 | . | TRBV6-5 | TGTGCCAGCAGTTACGAGGGACTGGGCTACACCTTC | CASSYEGLGYTF
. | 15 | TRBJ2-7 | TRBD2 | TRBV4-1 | TGCGCCAGCAGCCAGGACGGAAGCGGGGCCTACGAGCAGTACTTC | CASSQDGSGAYEQYF
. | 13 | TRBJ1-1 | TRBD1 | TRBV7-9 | TGTGCCAGCAGCGGACCGGGACAGTTCGAAGCTTTCTTT | CASSGPGQFEAFF
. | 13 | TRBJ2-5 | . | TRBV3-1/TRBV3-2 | TGTGCCAGCAGCCCCGGGGTGGGGGAGACCCAGTACTTC | CASSPGVGETQYF